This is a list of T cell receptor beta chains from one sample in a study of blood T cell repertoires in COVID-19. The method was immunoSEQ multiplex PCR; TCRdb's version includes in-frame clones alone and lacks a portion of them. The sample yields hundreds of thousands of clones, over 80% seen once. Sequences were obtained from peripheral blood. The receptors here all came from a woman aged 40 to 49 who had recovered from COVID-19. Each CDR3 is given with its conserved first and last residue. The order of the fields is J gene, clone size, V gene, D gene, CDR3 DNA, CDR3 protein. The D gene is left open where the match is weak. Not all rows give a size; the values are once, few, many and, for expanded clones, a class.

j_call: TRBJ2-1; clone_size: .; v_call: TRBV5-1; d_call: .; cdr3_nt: TGCGCCAGCAGCTGGGGACGGACGGGACTGAGTGAGCAGTTCTTC; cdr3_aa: CASSWGRTGLSEQFF
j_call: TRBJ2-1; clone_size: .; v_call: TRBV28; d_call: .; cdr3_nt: TGTGCCATTCGCCCACAGGGTGGTGAGCAGTTCTTC; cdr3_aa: CAIRPQGGEQFF
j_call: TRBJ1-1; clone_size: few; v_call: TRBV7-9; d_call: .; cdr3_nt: TGTGCCAGCAGCTTATCAGGGGCTAACACTGAAGCTTTCTTT; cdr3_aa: CASSLSGANTEAFF
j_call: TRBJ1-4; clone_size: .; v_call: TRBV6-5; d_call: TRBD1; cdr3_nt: TGTGCCAGCAGTTACGGGGACAGGGATGGTGAAAAACTGTTTTTT; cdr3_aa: CASSYGDRDGEKLFF
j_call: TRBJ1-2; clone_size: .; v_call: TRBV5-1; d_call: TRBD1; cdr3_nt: TGCGCCAGCAGCCCCGGACAGGTCACCTATGGCTACACCTTC; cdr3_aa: CASSPGQVTYGYTF
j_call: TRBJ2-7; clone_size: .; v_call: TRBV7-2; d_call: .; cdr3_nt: TGTGCCAGCAGCCACCCAGACAGGACATACGAGCAGTACTTC; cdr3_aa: CASSHPDRTYEQYF
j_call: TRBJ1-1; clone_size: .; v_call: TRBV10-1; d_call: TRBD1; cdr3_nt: TGCGCCAGCAGCCAGGACAGGGGCCTAAGGAGGGCTTTCTTT; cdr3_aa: CASSQDRGLRRAFF
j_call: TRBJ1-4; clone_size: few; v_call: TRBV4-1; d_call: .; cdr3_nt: TGCGCCAGCAGCCAAGATCGCCCGCGGGGACTGTTTTTT; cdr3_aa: CASSQDRPRGLFF
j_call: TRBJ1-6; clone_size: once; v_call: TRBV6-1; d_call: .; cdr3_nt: TGTGCCAGCAGTGAGCAGAGTGAAGGGAGCTCACCCCTCCACTTT; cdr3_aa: CASSEQSEGSSPLHF
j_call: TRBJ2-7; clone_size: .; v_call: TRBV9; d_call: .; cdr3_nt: TGTGCCAGCAGCGTAGGGGCAGGGGCGACCTACGAGCAGTACTTC; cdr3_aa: CASSVGAGATYEQYF
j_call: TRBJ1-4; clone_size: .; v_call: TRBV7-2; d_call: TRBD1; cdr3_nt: TGTGCCAGCAGCTTAGGGACAGGGGCCAGGTTTTTT; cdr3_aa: CASSLGTGARFF
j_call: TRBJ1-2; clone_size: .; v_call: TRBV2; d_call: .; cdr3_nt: TGTGCCAGCAGGGACATAGGTAGCTATGGCTACACCTTC; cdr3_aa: CASRDIGSYGYTF
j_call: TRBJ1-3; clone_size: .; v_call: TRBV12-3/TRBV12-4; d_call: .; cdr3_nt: TGTGCCAGCAGTTTAGTGGGGGCCACCACCATATATTTT; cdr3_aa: CASSLVGATTIYF
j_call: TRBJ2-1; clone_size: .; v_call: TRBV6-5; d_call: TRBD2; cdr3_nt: TGTGCCAGCAGTTACTCGTGGCGGGGGTTCTACAATGAGCAGTTCTTC; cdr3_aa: CASSYSWRGFYNEQFF
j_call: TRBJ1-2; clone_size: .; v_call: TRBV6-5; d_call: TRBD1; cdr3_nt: TGTGCCAGCAGTTACTCGAGGACAGGAGCTAACTATGGCTACACCTTC; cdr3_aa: CASSYSRTGANYGYTF
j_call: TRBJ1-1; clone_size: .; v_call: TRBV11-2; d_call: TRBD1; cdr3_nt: TGTGCCAGCAGCTCTAAAGTGGAGGGGGCGAACACTGAAGCTTTCTTT; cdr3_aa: CASSSKVEGANTEAFF
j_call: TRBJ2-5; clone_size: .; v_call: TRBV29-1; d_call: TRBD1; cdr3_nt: TGCAGCGTTGATTCAGTACAGGGGACCCGGGAGACCCAGTACTTC; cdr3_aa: CSVDSVQGTRETQYF
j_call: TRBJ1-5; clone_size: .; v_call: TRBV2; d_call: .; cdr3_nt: TGTGCCAGCGGGAGTCTCGGGGACAATCAGCCCCAGCATTTT; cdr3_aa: CASGSLGDNQPQHF
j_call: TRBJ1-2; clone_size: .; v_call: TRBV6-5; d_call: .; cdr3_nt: TGTGCCAGCAGTTACGTAGACAGCATCTATGGCTACACCTTC; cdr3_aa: CASSYVDSIYGYTF
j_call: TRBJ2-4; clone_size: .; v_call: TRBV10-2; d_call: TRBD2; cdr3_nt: TGCGCCAGCACCGAGCCAGCGGGGGGCCCGGCGGACATTCAGTACTTC; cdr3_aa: CASTEPAGGPADIQYF
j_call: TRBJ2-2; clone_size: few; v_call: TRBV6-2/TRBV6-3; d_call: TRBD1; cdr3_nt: TGTGCCAGCAGTTACCGCCCCCAGCGGACAGGCAGATATGGGACCGGGGAGCTGTTTTTT; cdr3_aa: CASSYRPQRTGRYGTGELFF
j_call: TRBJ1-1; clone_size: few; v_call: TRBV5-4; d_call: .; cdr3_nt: TGTGCCAGCAGCTCGAGGGTTATGAACACTGAAGCTTTCTTT; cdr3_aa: CASSSRVMNTEAFF
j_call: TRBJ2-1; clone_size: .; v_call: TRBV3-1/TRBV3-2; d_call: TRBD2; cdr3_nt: TGTGCCAGCAGCCAAGTGGCGGGGGGGCTCTACAATGAGCAGTTCTTC; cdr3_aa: CASSQVAGGLYNEQFF
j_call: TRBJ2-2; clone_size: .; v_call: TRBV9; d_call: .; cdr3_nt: TGTGCCAGCAGCGCTTTAGGACAGACCGGGGAGCTGTTTTTT; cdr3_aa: CASSALGQTGELFF
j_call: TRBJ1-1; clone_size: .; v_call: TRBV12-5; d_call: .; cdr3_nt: TGTGCTAGTGGCCGTTCAGGGTTCACTGAAGCTTTCTTT; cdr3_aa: CASGRSGFTEAFF
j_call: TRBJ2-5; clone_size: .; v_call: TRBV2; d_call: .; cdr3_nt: TGTGCCAGCAGCGCCAGGTTGGCCGGCGCCAGGACCCAGTACTTC; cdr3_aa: CASSARLAGARTQYF
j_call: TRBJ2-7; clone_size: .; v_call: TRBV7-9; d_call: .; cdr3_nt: TGTGCCAGCAGCCAGGGGCGGTGGAAGCAGTACTTC; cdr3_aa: CASSQGRWKQYF
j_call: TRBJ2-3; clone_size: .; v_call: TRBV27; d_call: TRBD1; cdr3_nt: TGTGCCAGCAGTTCCAAGGGGACAGGGTGGGATACGCAGTATTTT; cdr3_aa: CASSSKGTGWDTQYF
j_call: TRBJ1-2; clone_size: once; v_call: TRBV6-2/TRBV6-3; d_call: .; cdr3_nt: TGTGCCAGCAGCCCGGTGGCGGGTTATGGCTACACCTTC; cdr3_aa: CASSPVAGYGYTF
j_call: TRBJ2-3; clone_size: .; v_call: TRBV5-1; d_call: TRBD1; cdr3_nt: TGCGCCAGCAGCCTAGGACAGGGGAAAGATACGCAGTATTTT; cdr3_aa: CASSLGQGKDTQYF
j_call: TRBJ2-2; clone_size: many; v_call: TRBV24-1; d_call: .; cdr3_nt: TGTGCCACCAGTCAGGGGACAAAAGGGGCCGGGGAGCTGTTTTTT; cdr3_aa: CATSQGTKGAGELFF
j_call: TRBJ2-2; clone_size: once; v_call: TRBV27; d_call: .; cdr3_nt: TGTGCCAGCAGTTTCCTGACAGGACCGTCGAACACCGGGGAGCTGTTTTTT; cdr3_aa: CASSFLTGPSNTGELFF
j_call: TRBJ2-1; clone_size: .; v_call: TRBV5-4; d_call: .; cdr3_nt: TGTGCCAGCAGCTTGGAGCCTAATGGCAATGAGCAGTTCTTC; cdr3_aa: CASSLEPNGNEQFF
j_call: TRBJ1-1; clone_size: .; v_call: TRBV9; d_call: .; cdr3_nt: TGTGCCAGCAGCGTAGTGGGCGGGTATCTCATGAACACTGAAGCTTTCTTT; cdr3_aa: CASSVVGGYLMNTEAFF
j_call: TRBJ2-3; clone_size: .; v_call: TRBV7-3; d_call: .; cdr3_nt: TGTGCCAGCAGCTTAAGGAGGGAGGATACGCAGTATTTT; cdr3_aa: CASSLRREDTQYF
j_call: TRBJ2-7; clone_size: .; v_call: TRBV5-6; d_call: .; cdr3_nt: TGTGCCAGCAGCAACCTCGGGGAGGCGGTCTACGAGCAGTACTTC; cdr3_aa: CASSNLGEAVYEQYF
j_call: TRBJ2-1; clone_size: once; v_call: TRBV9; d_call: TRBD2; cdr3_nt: TGTGCCAGCAGCCCGAGCGGGGGGAATGAGCAGTTCTTC; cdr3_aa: CASSPSGGNEQFF
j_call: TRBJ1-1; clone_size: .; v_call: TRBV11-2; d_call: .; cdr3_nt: TGTGCCAGCAGCTCGCGGGGCCCCGTTTGGTTTGCTGAAGCTTTCTTT; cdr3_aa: CASSSRGPVWFAEAFF
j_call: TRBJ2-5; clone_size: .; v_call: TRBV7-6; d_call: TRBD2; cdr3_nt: TGTGCCAGCAGCCCGGCGGGAGGGCGGGTTCGGGAGACCCAGTACTTC; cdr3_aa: CASSPAGGRVRETQYF
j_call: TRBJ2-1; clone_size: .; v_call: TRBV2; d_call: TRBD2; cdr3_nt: TGTGCCAGCCGACTAGCGGCCTTTGATGAGCAGTTCTTC; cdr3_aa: CASRLAAFDEQFF
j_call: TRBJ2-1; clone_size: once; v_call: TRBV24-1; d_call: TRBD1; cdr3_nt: TGTGCCACCAGTGATTCCGGGACAGGGATAGGCAATGAGCAGTTCTTC; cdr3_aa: CATSDSGTGIGNEQFF
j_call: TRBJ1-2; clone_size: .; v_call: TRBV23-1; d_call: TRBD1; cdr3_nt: TGCGCCAGCAACGGACAGGGTTTAAATGGCTACACCTTC; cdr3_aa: CASNGQGLNGYTF
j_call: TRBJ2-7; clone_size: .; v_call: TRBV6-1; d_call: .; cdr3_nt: TGTGCCAGCAGTGAATGGGACACCGACTCCTACGAGCAGTACTTC; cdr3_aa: CASSEWDTDSYEQYF
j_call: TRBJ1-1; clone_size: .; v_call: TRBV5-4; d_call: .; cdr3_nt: TGTGCCAGCAGCTTACCCCAGGGGAGGGTGACTGAAGCTTTCTTT; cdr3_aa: CASSLPQGRVTEAFF
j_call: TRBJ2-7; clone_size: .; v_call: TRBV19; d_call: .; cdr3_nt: TGTGCCAGTAGTACCATACAGGTTCCAGCCTACGAGCAGTACTTC; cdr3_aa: CASSTIQVPAYEQYF
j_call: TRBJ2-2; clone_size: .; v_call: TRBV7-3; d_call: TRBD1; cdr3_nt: TGTGCCAGCAGTCAACCGGGACAGGGGTTCACCGGGGAGCTGTTTTTT; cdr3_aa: CASSQPGQGFTGELFF
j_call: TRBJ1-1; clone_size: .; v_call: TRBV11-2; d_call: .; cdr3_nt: TGTGCCAGCAGCTTTAGGGGAGGGACTGAAGCTTTCTTT; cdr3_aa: CASSFRGGTEAFF
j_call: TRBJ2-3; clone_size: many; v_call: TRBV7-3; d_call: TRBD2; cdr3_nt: TGTGCCAGCAGCGAAACCACACTAGCGGGGGGCGATACGCAGTATTTT; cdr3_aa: CASSETTLAGGDTQYF
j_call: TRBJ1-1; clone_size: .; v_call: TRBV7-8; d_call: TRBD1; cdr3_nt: TGTGCCAGCAGCTGGGACAGGGGGAACACTGAAGCTTTCTTT; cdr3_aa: CASSWDRGNTEAFF
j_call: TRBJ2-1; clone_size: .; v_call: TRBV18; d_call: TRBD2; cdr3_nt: TGTGCCAGCTCATCCCCGGGACTAGGGGGCAATGAGCAGTTCTTC; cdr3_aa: CASSSPGLGGNEQFF
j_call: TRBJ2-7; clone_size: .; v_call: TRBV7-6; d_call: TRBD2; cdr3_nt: TGTGCCAGCAGCTTAGGAGCCAGCGGGGGGACCTACGAGCAGTACTTC; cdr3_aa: CASSLGASGGTYEQYF
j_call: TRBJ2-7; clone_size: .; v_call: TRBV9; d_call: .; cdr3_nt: TGTGCCAGCAGCTATCTCGACACATCCTACGAGCAGTACTTC; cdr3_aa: CASSYLDTSYEQYF